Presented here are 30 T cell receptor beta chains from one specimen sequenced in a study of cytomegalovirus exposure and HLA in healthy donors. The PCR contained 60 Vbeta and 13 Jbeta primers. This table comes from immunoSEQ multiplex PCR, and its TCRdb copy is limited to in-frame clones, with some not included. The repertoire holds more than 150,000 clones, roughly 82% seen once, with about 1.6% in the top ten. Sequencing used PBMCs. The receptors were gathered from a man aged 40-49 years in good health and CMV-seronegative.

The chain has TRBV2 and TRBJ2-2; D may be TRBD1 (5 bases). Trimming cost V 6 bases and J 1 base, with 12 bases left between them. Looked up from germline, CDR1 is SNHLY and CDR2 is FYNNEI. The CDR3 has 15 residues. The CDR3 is CASRGGQRNTGELFF. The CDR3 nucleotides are TGTGCCAGCAGGGGTGGACAAAGGAACACCGGGGAGCTGTTTTTT.

CDR3 in DNA: TGTGCCAGCAGCCTACAGGGCGAGAACACTGAAGCTTTCTTT. It translates to CASSLQGENTEAFF. The chain carries TRBV7-3 and TRBJ1-1; perhaps TRBD1 as D (6 bases). The CDR3 has 14 amino acids. Trimming stripped 5 bases from V and 1 base from J, with 11 bases between. Germline V gives CDR1 SGHTA, CDR2 FQGTGA.

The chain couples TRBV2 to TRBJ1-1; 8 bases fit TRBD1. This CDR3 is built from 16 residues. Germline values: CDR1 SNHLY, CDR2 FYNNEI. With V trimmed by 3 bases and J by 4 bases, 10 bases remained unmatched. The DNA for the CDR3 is TGTGCCAGCAGTGACGGCAGGGGGCTTCATTCCACTGAAGCTTTCTTT. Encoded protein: CASSDGRGLHSTEAFF.

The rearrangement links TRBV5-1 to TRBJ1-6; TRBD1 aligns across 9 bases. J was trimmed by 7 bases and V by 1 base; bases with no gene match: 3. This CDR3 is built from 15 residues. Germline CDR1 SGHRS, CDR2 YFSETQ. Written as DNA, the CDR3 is TGCGCCAGCAGCTTGCAGGACAGGGGAAATTCACCCCTCCACTTT. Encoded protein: CASSLQDRGNSPLHF.

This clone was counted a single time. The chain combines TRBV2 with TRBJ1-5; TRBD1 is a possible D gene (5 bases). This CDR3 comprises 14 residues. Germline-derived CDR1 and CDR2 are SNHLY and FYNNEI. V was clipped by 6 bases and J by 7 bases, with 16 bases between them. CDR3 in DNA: TGTGCCAGCAGCGTTTTGGCGGGGGGACAGCCCCAGCATTTT. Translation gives CASSVLAGGQPQHF. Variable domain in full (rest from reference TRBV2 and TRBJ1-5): EPEVTQTPSHQVTQMGQEVILRCVPISNHLYFYWYRQILGQKVEFLVSFYNNEISEKSEIFDDQFSVERPDGSNFTLKIRSTKLEDSAMYFCASSVLAGGQPQHFGDGTRLSIL.

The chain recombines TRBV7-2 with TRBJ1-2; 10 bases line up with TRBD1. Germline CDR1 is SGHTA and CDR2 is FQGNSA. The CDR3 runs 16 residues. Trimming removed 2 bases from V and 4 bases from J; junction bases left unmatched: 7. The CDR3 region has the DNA TGTGCCAGCAGCTTAACCCGACAGGGGGCTGTCTATGGCTACACCTTC. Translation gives CASSLTRQGAVYGYTF.

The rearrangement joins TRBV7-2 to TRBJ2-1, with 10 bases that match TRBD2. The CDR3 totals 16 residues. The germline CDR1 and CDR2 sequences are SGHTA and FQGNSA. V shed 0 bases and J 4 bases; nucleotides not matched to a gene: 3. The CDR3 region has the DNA TGTGCCAGCAGCTTAGCGATAGCGGGGGGTTACAATGAGCAGTTCTTC. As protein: CASSLAIAGGYNEQFF.

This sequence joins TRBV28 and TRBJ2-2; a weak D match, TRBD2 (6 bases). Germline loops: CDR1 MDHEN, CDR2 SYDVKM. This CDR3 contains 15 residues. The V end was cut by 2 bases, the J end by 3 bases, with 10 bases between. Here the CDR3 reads CASSLAGMDTGELFF. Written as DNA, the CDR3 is TGTGCCAGCAGTTTAGCGGGAATGGACACCGGGGAGCTGTTTTTT.

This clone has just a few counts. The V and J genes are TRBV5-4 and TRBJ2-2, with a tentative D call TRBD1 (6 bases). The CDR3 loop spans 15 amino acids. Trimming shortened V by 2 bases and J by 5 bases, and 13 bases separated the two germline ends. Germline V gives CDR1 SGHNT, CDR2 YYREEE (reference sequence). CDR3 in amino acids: CASSLKNRATGELFF. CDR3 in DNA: TGTGCCAGCAGCTTAAAGAACAGGGCGACCGGGGAGCTGTTTTTT.

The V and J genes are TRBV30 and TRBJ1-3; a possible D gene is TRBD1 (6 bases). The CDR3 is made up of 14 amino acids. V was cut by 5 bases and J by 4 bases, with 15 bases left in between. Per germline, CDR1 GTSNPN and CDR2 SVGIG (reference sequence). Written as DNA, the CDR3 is TGTGCCTGGTCCCGGACAGTCGCCGGAAACACCATATATTTT. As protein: CAWSRTVAGNTIYF.

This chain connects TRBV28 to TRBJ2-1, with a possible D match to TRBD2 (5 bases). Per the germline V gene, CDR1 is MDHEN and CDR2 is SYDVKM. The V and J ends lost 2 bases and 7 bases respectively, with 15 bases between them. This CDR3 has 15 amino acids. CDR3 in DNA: TGTGCCAGCAGTTTACGGGATGTCCGTACAAATGAGCAGTTCTTC. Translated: CASSLRDVRTNEQFF.

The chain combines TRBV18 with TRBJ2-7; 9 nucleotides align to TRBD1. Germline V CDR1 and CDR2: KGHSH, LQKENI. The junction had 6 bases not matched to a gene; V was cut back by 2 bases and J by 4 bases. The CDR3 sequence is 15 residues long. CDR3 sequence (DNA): TGTGCCAGCTCACCAGGGTGGGACAGGGTTTACGAGCAGTACTTC. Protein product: CASSPGWDRVYEQYF.

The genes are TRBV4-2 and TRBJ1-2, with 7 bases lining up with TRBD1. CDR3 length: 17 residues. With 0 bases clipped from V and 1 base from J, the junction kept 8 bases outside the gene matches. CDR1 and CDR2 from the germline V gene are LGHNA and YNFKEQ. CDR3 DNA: TGTGCCAGCAGCCAAGATGGAGACAGGGAAATTAACTATGGCTACACCTTC. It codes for CASSQDGDREINYGYTF.

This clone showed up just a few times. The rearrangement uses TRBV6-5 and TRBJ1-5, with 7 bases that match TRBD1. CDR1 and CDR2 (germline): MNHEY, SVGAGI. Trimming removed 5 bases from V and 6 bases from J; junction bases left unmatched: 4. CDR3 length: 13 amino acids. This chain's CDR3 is CASSVQGSQPQHF. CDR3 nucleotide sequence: TGTGCCAGCAGTGTACAGGGGAGTCAGCCCCAGCATTTT.

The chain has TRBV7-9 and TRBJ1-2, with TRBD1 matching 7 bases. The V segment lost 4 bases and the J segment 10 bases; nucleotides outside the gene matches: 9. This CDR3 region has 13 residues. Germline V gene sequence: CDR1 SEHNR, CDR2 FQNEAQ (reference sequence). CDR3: CASSYDRVLDYTF. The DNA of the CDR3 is TGTGCCAGCAGCTATGACAGGGTTTTGGACTACACCTTC.

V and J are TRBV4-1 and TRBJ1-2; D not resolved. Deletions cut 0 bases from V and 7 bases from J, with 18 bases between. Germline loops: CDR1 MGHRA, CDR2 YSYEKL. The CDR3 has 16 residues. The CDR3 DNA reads TGCGCCAGCAGCCAAGAGCGGGCCCGACAATTTGGTGGCTACACCTTC. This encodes CASSQERARQFGGYTF.

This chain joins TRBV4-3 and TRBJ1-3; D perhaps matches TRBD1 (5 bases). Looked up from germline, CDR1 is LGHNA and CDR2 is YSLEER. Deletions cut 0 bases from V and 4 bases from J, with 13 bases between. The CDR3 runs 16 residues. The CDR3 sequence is CASSQDSRAGGNTIYF. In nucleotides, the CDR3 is TGCGCCAGCAGCCAAGATAGTCGAGCAGGGGGAAACACCATATATTTT.

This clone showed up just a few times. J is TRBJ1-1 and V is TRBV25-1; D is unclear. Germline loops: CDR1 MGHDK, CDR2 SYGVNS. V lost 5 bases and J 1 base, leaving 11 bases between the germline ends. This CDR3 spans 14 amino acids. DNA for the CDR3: TGTGCCAGCAGTTCTCGGGTCGGGAACACTGAAGCTTTCTTT. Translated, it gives CASSSRVGNTEAFF. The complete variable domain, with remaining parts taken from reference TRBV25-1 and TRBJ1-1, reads EADIYQTPRYLVIGTGKKITLECSQTMGHDKMYWYQQDPGMELHLIHYSYGVNSTEKGDLSSESTVSRIRTEHFPLTLESARPSHTSQYLCASSSRVGNTEAFFGQGTRLTVV.

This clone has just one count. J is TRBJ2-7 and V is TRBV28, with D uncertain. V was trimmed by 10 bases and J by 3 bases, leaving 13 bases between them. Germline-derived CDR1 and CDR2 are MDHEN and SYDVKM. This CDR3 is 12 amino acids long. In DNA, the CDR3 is TGTGCCACCAACGAGGTCAACTACGAGCAGTACTTC. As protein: CATNEVNYEQYF.

The CDR3 DNA follows: TGTGCCAGCAGCCTCGGACAGAGGAACACTGAAGCTTTCTTT. Translation gives CASSLGQRNTEAFF. The chain is built from TRBV5-4 and TRBJ1-1; D is possibly TRBD1 (6 bases). The length of the CDR3 is 14 residues. CDR1 and CDR2 from the germline V gene are SGHNT and YYREEE (reference sequence). The germline V and J ends were trimmed by 4 bases and 1 base, with 11 bases remaining between them. Full variable domain (outside the CDR3, taken from reference TRBV5-4 and TRBJ1-1): ETGVTQSPTHLIKTRGQQVTLRCSSQSGHNTVSWYQQALGQGPQFIFQYYREEENGRGNFPPRFSGLQFPNYSSELNVNALELDDSALYLCASSLGQRNTEAFFGQGTRLTVV.

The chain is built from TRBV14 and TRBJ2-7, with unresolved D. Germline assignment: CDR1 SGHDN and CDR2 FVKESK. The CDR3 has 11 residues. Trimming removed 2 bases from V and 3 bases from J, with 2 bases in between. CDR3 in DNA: TGTGCCAGCAGCCAACGCTACGAGCAGTACTTC. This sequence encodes CASSQRYEQYF. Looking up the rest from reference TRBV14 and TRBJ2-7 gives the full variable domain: EAGVTQFPSHSVIEKGQTVTLRCDPISGHDNLYWYRRVMGKEIKFLLHFVKESKQDESGMPNNRFLAERTGGTYSTLKVQPAELEDSGVYFCASSQRYEQYFGPGTRLTVT.

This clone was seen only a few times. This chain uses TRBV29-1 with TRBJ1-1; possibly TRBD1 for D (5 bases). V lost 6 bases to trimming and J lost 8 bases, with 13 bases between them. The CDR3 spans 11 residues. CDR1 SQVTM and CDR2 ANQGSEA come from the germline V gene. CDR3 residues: CSVTGDFEAFF. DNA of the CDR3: TGCAGCGTGACCGGGGACTTCGAAGCTTTCTTT.

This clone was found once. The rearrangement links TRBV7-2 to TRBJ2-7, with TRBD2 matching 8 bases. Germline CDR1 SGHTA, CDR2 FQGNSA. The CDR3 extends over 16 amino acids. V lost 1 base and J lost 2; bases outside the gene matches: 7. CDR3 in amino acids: CASSLDGGGIAYEQYF. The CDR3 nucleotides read TGTGCCAGCAGCTTAGACGGCGGGGGGATCGCCTACGAGCAGTACTTC. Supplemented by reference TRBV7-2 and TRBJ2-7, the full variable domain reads GAGVSQSPSNKVTEKGKDVELRCDPISGHTALYWYRQSLGQGLEFLIYFQGNSAPDKSGLPSDRFSAERTGGSVSTLTIQRTQQEDSAVYLCASSLDGGGIAYEQYFGPGTRLTVT.

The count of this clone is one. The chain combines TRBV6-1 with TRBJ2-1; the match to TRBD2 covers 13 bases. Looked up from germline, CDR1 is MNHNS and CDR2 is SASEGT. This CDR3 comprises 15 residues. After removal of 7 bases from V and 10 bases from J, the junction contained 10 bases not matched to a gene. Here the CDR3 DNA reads TGTGCCAGCACTCCACTAGCGGGGGGGCTAGAAGAGCAGTTCTTC. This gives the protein CASTPLAGGLEEQFF.

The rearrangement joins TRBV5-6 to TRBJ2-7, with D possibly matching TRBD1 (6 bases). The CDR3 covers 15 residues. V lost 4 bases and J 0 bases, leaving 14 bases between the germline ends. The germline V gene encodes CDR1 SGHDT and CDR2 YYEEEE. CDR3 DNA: TGTGCCAGCAGCCACGGACAGCTACTCTCCTACGAGCAGTACTTC. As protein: CASSHGQLLSYEQYF.

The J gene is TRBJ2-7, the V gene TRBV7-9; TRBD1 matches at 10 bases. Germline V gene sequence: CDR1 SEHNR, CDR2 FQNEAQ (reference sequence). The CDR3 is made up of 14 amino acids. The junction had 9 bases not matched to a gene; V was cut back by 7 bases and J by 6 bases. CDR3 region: CASTGGGQGPEQYF. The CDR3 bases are TGTGCCAGCACCGGGGGGGGACAGGGGCCCGAGCAGTACTTC. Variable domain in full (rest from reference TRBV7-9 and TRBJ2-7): DTGVSQNPRHKITKRGQNVTFRCDPISEHNRLYWYRQTLGQGPEFLTYFQNEAQLEKSRLLSDRFSAERPKGSFSTLEIQRTEQGDSAMYLCASTGGGQGPEQYFGPGTRLTVT.

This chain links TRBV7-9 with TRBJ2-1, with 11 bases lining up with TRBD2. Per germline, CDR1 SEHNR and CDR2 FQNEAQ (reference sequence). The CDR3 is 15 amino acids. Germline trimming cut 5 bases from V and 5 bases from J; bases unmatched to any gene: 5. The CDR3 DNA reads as TGTGCCAGCAGCGCTAGCGGGAGGATTAACAATGAGCAGTTCTTC. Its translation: CASSASGRINNEQFF.

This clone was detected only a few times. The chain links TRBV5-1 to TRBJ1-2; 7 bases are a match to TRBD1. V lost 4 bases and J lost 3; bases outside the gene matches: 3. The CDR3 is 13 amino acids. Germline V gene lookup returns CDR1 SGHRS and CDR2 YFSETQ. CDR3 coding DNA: TGCGCCAGCAGCCGCGACAGGGACTATGGCTACACCTTC. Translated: CASSRDRDYGYTF.

DNA for the CDR3: TGTGCCAGTAGTATAGATTGGGGACAGGACTATGGCTACACCTTC. It translates to CASSIDWGQDYGYTF. The chain has TRBV19 and TRBJ1-2; TRBD1 aligns across 8 bases. Germline V CDR1 and CDR2: LNHDA, SQIVND (reference sequence). The CDR3 is 15 amino acids. Trimming removed 0 bases from V and 3 bases from J; junction bases left unmatched: 3.

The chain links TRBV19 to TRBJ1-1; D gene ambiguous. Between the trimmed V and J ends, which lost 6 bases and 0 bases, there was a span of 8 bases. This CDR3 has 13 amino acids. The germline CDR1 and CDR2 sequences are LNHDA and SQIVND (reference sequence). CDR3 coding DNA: TGTGCCAGTAGCTACAGTATGAACACTGAAGCTTTCTTT. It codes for CASSYSMNTEAFF.